The source of this T cell receptor beta chain is a study of T cells after yellow fever vaccination. CDR3 length: 16 amino acids. V lost 8 bases to trimming and J lost 1 base, with 18 bases between them. TCRdb re-derived calls from the 5' RACE reads in MiXCR, one entry per CDR3 protein. The profile covers hundreds of thousands of distinct CDR3 sequences, with approximately 10% appearing a single time and more than 15% taken by the ten largest. Points from the study as a whole: Highly abundant clonotypes carried over from the bulk population could end up in FACS-sorted repertoires as contaminants.

There are a few counts of this clonotype. Its target is not known. V gene TRBV12-3 or TRBV12-4 combines with J gene TRBJ1-5, with D unresolved. This specimen consisted of PBMCs, obtained on the day of the first yellow fever vaccination. This TCR derives from a man aged 18-30 years who received the YFV17D yellow fever vaccine. The CDR3 DNA is TGTGCCAGCGGTCCCTCCCAGTTTAGGAGCAATCAGCCCCAGCATTTT. It codes for CASGPSQFRSNQPQHF.